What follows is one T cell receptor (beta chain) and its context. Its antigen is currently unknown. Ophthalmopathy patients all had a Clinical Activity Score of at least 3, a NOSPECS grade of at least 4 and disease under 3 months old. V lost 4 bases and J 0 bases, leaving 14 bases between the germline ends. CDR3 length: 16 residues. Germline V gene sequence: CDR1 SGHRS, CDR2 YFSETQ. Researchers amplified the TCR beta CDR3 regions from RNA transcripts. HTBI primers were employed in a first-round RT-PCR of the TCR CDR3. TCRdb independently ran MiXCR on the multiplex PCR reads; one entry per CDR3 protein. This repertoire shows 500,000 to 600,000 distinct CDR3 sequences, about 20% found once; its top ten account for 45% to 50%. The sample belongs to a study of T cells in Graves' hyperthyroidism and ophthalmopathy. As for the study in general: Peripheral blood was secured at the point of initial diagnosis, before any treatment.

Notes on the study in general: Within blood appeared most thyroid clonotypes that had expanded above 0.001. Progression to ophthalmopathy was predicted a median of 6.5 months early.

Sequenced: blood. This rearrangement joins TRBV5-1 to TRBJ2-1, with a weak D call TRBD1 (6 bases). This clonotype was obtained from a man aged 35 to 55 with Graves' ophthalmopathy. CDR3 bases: TGCGCCAGCAGCGAAACGGGACACTTCTCCTACAATGAGCAGTTCTTC. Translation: CASSETGHFSYNEQFF. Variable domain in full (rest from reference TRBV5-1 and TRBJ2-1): KAGVTQTPRYLIKTRGQQVTLSCSPISGHRSVSWYQQTPGQGLQFLFEYFSETQRNKGNFPGRFSGRQFSNSRSEMNVSTLELGDSALYLCASSETGHFSYNEQFFGPGTRLTVL.